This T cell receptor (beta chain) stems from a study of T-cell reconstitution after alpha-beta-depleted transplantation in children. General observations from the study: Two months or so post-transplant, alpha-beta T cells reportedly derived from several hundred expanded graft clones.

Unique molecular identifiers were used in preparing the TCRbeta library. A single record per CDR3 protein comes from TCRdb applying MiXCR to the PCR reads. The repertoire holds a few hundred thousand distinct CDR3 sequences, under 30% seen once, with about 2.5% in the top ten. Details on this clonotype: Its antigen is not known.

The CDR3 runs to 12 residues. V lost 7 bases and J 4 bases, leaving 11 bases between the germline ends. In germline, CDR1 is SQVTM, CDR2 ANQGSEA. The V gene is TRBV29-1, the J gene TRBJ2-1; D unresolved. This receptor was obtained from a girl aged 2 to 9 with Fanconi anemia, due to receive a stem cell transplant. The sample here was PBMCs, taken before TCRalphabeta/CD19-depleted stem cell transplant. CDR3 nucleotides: TGCAGCGCTCGGACCTCTTACAATGAGCAGTTCTTC. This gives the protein CSARTSYNEQFF.